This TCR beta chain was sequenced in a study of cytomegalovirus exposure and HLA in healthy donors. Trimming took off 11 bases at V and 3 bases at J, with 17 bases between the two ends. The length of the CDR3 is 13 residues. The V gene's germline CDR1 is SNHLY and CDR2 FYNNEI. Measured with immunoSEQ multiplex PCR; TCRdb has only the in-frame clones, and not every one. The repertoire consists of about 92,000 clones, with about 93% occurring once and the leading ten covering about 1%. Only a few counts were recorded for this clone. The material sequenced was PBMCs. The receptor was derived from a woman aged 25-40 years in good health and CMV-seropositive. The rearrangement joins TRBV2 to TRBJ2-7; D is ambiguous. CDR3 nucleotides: TGTGCCGGCCACAGTGGTGATGGCTACGAGCAGTACTTC. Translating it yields CAGHSGDGYEQYF.